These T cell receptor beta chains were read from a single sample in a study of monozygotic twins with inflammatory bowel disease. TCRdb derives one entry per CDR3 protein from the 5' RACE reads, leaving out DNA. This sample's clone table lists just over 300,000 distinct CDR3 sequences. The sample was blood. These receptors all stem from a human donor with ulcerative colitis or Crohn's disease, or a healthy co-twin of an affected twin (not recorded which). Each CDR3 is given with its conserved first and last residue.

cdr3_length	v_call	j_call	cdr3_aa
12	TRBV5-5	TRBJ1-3	CASSPDRNTIYF
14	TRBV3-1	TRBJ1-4	CASSQDQGEEKLFF
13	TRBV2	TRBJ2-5	CASQGTGRETQYF
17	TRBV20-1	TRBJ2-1	CSARDFRLTSGFDEQFF
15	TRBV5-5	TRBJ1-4	CASSLGSATNEKLFF
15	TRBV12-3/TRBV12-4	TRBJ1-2	CASTRRPNTSNGYTF
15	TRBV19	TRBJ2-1	CASSISGGAVDEQFF
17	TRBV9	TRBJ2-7	CASSPKLGGVEDYEQYF
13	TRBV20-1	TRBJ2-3	CSARDYVAEQQYF
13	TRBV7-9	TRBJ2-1	CASTKYQGLSLFF
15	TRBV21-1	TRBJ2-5	CASSKGEPGEKTQYF
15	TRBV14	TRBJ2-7	CASSRLGEKTYEQYF
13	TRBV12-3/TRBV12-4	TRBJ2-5	CASRAASRETQYF
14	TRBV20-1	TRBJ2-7	CSAKYSGRSYEQYF
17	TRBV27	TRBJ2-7	CASSRQGMVGSPYEQYF
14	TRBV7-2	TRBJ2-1	CASSLDRDRDEQFF
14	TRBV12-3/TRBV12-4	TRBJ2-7	CASRRTGSIYEQYF
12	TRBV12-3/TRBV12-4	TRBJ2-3	CASSGNTDTQYF
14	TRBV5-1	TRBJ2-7	CASKHGRVAYEQYF
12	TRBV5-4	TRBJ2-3	CASSGFGDTQYF
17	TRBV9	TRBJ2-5	CASSVESRGAIQETQYF
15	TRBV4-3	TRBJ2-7	CASSQAFPGAYEQYF
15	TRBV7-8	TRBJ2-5	CASSLELAVRETQYF
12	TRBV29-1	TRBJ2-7	CSVRPGTYEQYF
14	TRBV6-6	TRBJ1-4	CASSYFGGSEKLFF
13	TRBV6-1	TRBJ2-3	CASTASSTDTQYF
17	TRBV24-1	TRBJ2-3	CATSTSLVSMGTDTQYF
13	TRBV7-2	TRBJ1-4	CASSFQGLEKLFF
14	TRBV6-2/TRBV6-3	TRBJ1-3	CASSKFVPGNTIYF
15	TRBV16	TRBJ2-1	CASSQDSSTYNEQFF
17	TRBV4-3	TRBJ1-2	CASSQDVWGTPFYGYTF
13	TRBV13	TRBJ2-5	CASSPPESVTQYF
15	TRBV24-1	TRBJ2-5	CATSDPKDFQETQYF
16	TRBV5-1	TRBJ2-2	CASSPRGLFNTGELFF
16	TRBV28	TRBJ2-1	CASSSLRQGKDNEQFF
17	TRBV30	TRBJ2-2	CAWSVLLGGRATGELFF
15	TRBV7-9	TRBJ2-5	CASSPRWEGVKTQYF
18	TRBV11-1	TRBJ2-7	CASSLRLAATYTGDEQYF
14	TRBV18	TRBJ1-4	CASSPPSEGEKLFF
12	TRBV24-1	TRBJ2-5	CATSSGGETQYF
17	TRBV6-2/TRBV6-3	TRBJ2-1	CASSYWLSLRGSNEQFF
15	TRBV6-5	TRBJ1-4	CASSLLSRGDEKLFF
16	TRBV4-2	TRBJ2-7	CASSQDLRTGGYEQYF
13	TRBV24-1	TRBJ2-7	CATSDLWFYEQYF
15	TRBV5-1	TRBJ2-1	CASSQPDRRYNEQFF
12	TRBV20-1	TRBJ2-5	CSLTGGGATQYF
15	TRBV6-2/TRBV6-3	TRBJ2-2	CASSYKGGDTGELFF